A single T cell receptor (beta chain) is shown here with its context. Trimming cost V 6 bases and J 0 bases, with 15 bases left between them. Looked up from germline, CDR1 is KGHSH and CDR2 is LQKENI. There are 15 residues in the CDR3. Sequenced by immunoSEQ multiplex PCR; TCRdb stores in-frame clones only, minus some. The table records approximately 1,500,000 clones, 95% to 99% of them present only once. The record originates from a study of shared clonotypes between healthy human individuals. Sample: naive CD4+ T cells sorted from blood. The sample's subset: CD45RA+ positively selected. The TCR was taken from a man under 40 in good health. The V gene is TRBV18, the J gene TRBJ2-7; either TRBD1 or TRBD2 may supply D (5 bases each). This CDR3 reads CASSQTGQSSYEQYF. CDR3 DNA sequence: TGTGCCAGCTCCCAAACGGGGCAAAGCTCCTACGAGCAGTACTTC.